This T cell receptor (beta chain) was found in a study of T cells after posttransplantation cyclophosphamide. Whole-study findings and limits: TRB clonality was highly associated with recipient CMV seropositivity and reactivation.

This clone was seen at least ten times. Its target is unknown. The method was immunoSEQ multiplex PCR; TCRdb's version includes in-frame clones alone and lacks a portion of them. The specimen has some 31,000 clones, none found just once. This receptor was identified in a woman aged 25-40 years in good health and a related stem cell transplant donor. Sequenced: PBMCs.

CDR3: CASSFRGSNTEAFF. The DNA for the CDR3 is TGCGCCAGCAGCTTCAGGGGTAGTAACACTGAAGCTTTCTTT. The chain combines TRBV5-1 with TRBJ1-1; possibly TRBD1 for D (6 bases). With 2 bases removed from V and 2 bases from J, the gap between germline ends came to 10 bases. The CDR3 length is 14 residues. Looked up from germline, CDR1 is SGHRS and CDR2 is YFSETQ.